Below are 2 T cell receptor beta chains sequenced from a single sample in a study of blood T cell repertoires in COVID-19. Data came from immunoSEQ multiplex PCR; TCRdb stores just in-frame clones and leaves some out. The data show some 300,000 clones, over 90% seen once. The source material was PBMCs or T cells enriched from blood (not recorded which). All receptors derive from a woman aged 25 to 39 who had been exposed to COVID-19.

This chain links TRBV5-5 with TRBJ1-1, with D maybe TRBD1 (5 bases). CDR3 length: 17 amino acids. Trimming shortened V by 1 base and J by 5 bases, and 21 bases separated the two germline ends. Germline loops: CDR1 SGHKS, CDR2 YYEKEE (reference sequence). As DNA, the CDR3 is TGTGCCAGCAGCTTGACGAGGGGCCTCGGGAGGAGTACTGAAGCTTTCTTT. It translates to CASSLTRGLGRSTEAFF.

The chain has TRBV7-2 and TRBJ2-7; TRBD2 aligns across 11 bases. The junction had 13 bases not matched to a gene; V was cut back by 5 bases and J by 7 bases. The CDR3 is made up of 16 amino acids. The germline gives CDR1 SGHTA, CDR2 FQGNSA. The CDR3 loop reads CASSPSGSGGAREQYF. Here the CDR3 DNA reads TGTGCCAGCAGCCCGAGCGGTAGCGGGGGGGCGCGGGAGCAGTACTTC. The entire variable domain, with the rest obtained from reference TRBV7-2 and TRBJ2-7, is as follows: GAGVSQSPSNKVTEKGKDVELRCDPISGHTALYWYRQSLGQGLEFLIYFQGNSAPDKSGLPSDRFSAERTGGSVSTLTIQRTQQEDSAVYLCASSPSGSGGAREQYFGPGTRLTVT.